These T cell receptor beta chains were read from a single sample in a study of identical twins. TCRdb analysed the 5' RACE reads with MiXCR anew, one entry per CDR3 protein. Of more than 650,000 distinct CDR3 sequences in the sample, roughly 6% are singletons; the top ten hold approximately 1.6%. Sequencing was performed on naive T cells sorted from blood. These receptors were taken from a man aged 18 to 30 in good health. The CDR3 runs from the conserved cysteine through the conserved F or W. The order of the fields is D gene, J gene, V gene, clone size, CDR3 protein, CDR3 DNA. A D gene is named only where the DNA matches it firmly. Only some rows state a clone size, as once, few, many or a class for expanded clones.

D: -; J: TRBJ2-7; V: TRBV29-1; size: few; CDR3: CSVGPRAGAYEQYF; DNA: TGCAGCGTTGGCCCCCGTGCAGGGGCCTACGAGCAGTACTTC
D: TRBD1; J: TRBJ2-7; V: TRBV29-1; size: many; CDR3: CSTRDSLYEQYF; DNA: TGCAGCACCCGGGACAGCCTTTACGAGCAGTACTTC
D: TRBD2; J: TRBJ2-1; V: TRBV7-8; size: few; CDR3: CASSWGGRGSYNEQFF; DNA: TGTGCCAGCAGCTGGGGCGGGAGAGGGTCCTACAATGAGCAGTTCTTC
D: TRBD1; J: TRBJ1-2; V: TRBV7-2; size: few; CDR3: CASSARTGGWNGYTF; DNA: TGTGCCAGCAGCGCGAGGACAGGGGGCTGGAATGGCTACACCTTC
D: -; J: TRBJ2-3; V: TRBV12-3/TRBV12-4; size: -; CDR3: CASTATRGTDTQYF; DNA: TGTGCCAGCACCGCGACCAGGGGTACAGATACGCAGTATTTT
D: -; J: TRBJ2-1; V: TRBV20-1; size: few; CDR3: CSAPHRTPLVNEQFF; DNA: TGCAGTGCTCCACATAGGACTCCCTTAGTGAATGAGCAGTTCTTC
D: TRBD1; J: TRBJ1-2; V: TRBV9; size: many; CDR3: CASSVGQGESGYTF; DNA: TGTGCCAGCAGCGTAGGACAGGGCGAGAGCGGCTACACCTTC
D: TRBD1; J: TRBJ2-7; V: TRBV6-1; size: many; CDR3: CASSPQGGAYEQYF; DNA: TGTGCCAGCAGTCCACAGGGGGGAGCGTACGAGCAGTACTTC
D: -; J: TRBJ1-5; V: TRBV12-3/TRBV12-4; size: many; CDR3: CASKGGGNQPQHF; DNA: TGTGCCAGCAAAGGGGGTGGCAATCAGCCCCAGCATTTT
D: -; J: TRBJ1-5; V: TRBV20-1; size: -; CDR3: CSARGARQTLAQHF; DNA: TGCAGTGCTAGGGGGGCCCGACAGACTTTGGCCCAGCATTTT
D: TRBD2; J: TRBJ2-1; V: TRBV7-2; size: -; CDR3: CASRGLGGGNEQFF; DNA: TGTGCCAGCAGGGGACTAGGAGGGGGCAATGAGCAGTTCTTC
D: TRBD1; J: TRBJ2-3; V: TRBV4-3; size: -; CDR3: CASSQAGTGADTQYF; DNA: TGCGCCAGCAGCCAAGCGGGGACAGGCGCCGATACGCAGTATTTT
D: -; J: TRBJ1-4; V: TRBV5-1; size: few; CDR3: CASSLVTAATEKLFF; DNA: TGCGCCAGCAGCTTGGTCACGGCAGCGACGGAAAAACTGTTTTTT
D: -; J: TRBJ2-1; V: TRBV30; size: many; CDR3: CAWSAIGAAEQFF; DNA: TGTGCCTGGAGTGCGATTGGGGCAGCCGAGCAGTTCTTC
D: TRBD2; J: TRBJ2-1; V: TRBV7-9; size: -; CDR3: CASSRTSGKSNEQFF; DNA: TGTGCCAGCAGCCGGACTAGCGGGAAGTCAAATGAGCAGTTCTTC
D: -; J: TRBJ2-5; V: TRBV6-2/TRBV6-3; size: many; CDR3: CASSYQGRTGETQYF; DNA: TGTGCCAGCAGTTACCAGGGCAGAACAGGGGAGACCCAGTACTTC
D: -; J: TRBJ2-5; V: TRBV15; size: many; CDR3: CATSRVSRAGETQYF; DNA: TGTGCCACCAGCAGAGTAAGCAGGGCCGGGGAGACCCAGTACTTC
D: -; J: TRBJ2-3; V: TRBV10-3; size: many; CDR3: CAISDGRDKDTDTQYF; DNA: TGTGCCATCAGTGATGGTCGGGACAAGGACACAGATACGCAGTATTTT
D: TRBD2; J: TRBJ2-5; V: TRBV5-5; size: few; CDR3: CASSTIAGGTQETQYF; DNA: TGTGCCAGCAGTACAATAGCGGGAGGAACGCAAGAGACCCAGTACTTC
D: -; J: TRBJ2-1; V: TRBV6-1; size: -; CDR3: CASRTFGGLENEQFF; DNA: TGTGCCAGCAGGACCTTTGGGGGCCTGGAGAATGAGCAGTTCTTC
D: -; J: TRBJ2-1; V: TRBV20-1; size: many; CDR3: CSARAPPGALGYNEQFF; DNA: TGCAGTGCTAGAGCCCCCCCGGGGGCCCTGGGGTACAATGAGCAGTTCTTC
D: -; J: TRBJ1-5; V: TRBV7-8; size: many; CDR3: CASSLSSSQPQHF; DNA: TGTGCCAGCAGCTTATCTAGTTCTCAGCCCCAGCATTTT
D: TRBD1; J: TRBJ1-2; V: TRBV20-1; size: -; CDR3: CSAVGQGAALDGYTF; DNA: TGCAGTGCCGTAGGACAGGGGGCAGCGTTGGATGGCTACACCTTC
D: TRBD1; J: TRBJ2-7; V: TRBV28; size: few; CDR3: CASRVGTGQTYEQYF; DNA: TGTGCCAGCAGAGTGGGGACAGGGCAAACCTACGAGCAGTACTTC
D: -; J: TRBJ2-5; V: TRBV3-1; size: -; CDR3: CASSHSTARETQYF; DNA: TGTGCCAGCAGCCACTCTACCGCGAGGGAGACCCAGTACTTC
D: -; J: TRBJ2-2; V: TRBV7-3; size: few; CDR3: CASSLKGPVNTGELFF; DNA: TGTGCCAGCAGCTTAAAGGGACCGGTGAACACCGGGGAGCTGTTTTTT
D: -; J: TRBJ2-2; V: TRBV7-2; size: few; CDR3: CASSPGVGNTGELFF; DNA: TGTGCCAGCAGCCCTGGCGTCGGGAACACCGGGGAGCTGTTTTTT
D: TRBD2; J: TRBJ2-3; V: TRBV4-2; size: many; CDR3: CASSQDPTSGSGTDTQYF; DNA: TGTGCCAGCAGCCAAGATCCCACTAGCGGGAGCGGCACAGATACGCAGTATTTT
D: -; J: TRBJ1-1; V: TRBV20-1; size: many; CDR3: CSVKQGLNTEAFF; DNA: TGCAGCGTGAAACAGGGATTGAACACTGAAGCTTTCTTT